The entry below describes one T cell receptor beta chain. The germline CDR1 and CDR2 sequences are SGHDN and FVKESK. V gave up 4 bases and J gave up 2 bases, with 14 bases separating them. There are 15 residues in the CDR3. The data were obtained in a study of shared clonotypes between healthy human individuals. Cells designated naive CD8 were CD45RO-negative and were positively selected for CCR7, with terminally differentiated effector memory CD45RA+ cells excluded. Profiled with immunoSEQ multiplex PCR; TCRdb holds only in-frame clones, not every one. The table shows some 2.1 million clones, with around 96% occurring only once.

The J gene is TRBJ2-5, the V gene TRBV14; TRBD1 might be the D (5 bases). The sequenced sample was naive CD8+ T cells sorted from blood. This receptor was identified in a man between 18 and 29 years old in good health. The CDR3 DNA reads as TGTGCCAGCAGCCGGTGGATTACAGGACAAGAGACCCAGTACTTC. As protein: CASSRWITGQETQYF.